This T cell receptor beta chain was captured in a study of CD4+ T cells in melanoma. This CDR3 comprises 13 residues. V lost 7 bases to trimming and J lost 2 bases, with 11 bases between them. The germline CDR1 and CDR2 sequences are SNHLY and FYNNEI. Overall study results and limits: A reported correlation linked neoantigen-specific CD4+ T cells to CD8+, macrophage and B cell function. Reportedly, melanoma neoantigen-specific CD4+ T cells showed varied differentiation states.

TCRdb's copy holds only in-frame clones and misses some; the assay was immunoSEQ multiplex PCR. The repertoire holds about 110,000 clones, with roughly 90% as singletons. On this clone itself: The target antigen is unknown.

The material sequenced was peripheral blood. This receptor was identified in a human donor with melanoma. The chain couples TRBV2 to TRBJ2-5; D is unresolved. In nucleotides, the CDR3 is TGTGCCAGCAATTCTCTACCGCAAGAGACCCAGTACTTC. This translates into CASNSLPQETQYF.